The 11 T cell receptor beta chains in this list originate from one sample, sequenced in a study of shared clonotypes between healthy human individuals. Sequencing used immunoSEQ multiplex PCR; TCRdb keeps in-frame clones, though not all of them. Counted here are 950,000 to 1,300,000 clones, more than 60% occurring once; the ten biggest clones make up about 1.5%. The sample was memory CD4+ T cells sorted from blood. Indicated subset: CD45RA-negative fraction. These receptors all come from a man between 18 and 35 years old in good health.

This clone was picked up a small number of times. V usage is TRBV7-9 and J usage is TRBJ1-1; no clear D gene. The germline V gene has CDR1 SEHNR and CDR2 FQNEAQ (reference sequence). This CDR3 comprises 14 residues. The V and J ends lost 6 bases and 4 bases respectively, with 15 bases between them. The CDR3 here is CASRVRELGTEAFF. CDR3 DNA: TGTGCCAGCAGGGTAAGGGAGCTGGGCACTGAAGCTTTCTTT.

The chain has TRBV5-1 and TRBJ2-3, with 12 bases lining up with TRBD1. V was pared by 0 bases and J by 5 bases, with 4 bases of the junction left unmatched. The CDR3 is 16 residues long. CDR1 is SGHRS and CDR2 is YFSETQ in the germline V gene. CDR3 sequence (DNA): TGCGCCAGCAGCTTGGGGGGACAGGGGGCACAAGATACGCAGTATTTT. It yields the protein CASSLGGQGAQDTQYF. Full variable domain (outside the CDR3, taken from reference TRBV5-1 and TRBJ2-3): KAGVTQTPRYLIKTRGQQVTLSCSPISGHRSVSWYQQTPGQGLQFLFEYFSETQRNKGNFPGRFSGRQFSNSRSEMNVSTLELGDSALYLCASSLGGQGAQDTQYFGPGTRLTVL.

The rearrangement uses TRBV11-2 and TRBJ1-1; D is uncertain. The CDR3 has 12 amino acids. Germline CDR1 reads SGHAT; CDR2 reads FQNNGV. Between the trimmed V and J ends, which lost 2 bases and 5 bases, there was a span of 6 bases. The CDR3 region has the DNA TGTGCCAGCAGCTTATCTTTTACTGAAGCTTTCTTT. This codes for CASSLSFTEAFF.

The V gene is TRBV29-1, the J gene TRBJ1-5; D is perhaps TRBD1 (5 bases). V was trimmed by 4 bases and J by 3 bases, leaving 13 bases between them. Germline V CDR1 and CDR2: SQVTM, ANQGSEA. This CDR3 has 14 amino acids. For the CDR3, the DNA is TGCAGCGTTGCCCAGGGTGGATTCAATCAGCCCCAGCATTTT. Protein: CSVAQGGFNQPQHF. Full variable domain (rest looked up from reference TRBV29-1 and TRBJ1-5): SAVISQKPSRDICQRGTSLTIQCQVDSQVTMMFWYRQQPGQSLTLIATANQGSEATYESGFVIDKFPISRPNLTFSTLTVSNMSPEDSSIYLCSVAQGGFNQPQHFGDGTRLSIL.

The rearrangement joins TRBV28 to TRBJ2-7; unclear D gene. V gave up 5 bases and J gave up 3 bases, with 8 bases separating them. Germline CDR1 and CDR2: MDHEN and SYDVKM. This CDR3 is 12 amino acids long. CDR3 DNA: TGTGCCAGCAGTGCAGTTAACTACGAGCAGTACTTC. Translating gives CASSAVNYEQYF.

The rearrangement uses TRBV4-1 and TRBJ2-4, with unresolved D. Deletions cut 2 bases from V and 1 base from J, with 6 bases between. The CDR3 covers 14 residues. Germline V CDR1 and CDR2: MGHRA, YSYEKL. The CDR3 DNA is TGCGCCAGCAGCCAACCGGTGGCCAAAAACATTCAGTACTTC. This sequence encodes CASSQPVAKNIQYF.

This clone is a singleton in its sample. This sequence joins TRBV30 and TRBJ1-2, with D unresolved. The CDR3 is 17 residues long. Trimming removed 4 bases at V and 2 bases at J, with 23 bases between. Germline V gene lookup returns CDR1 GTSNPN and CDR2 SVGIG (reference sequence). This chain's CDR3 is CAWTRPERYTRNYGYTF. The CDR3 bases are TGTGCCTGGACCCGACCGGAACGTTATACGAGAAACTATGGCTACACCTTC.

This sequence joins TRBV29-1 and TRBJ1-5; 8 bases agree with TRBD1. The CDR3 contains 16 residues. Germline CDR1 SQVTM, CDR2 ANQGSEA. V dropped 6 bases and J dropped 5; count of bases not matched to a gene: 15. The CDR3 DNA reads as TGCAGCGTGGGGGACAGGAGGGGGCCGGCCTATCAGCCCCAGCATTTT. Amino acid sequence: CSVGDRRGPAYQPQHF.

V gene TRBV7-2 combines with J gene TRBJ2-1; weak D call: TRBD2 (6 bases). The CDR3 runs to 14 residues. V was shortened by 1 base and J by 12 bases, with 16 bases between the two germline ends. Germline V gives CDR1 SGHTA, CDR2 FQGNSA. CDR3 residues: CASSLVSFGGGQFF. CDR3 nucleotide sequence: TGTGCCAGCAGCTTAGTCAGTTTCGGGGGTGGGCAGTTCTTC.

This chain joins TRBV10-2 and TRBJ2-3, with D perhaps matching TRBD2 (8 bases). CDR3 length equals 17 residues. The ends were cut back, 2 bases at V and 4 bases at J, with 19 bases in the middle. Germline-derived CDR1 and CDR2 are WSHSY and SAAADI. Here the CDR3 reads CASSEPSGRGGPDTQYF. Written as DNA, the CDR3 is TGCGCCAGCAGTGAGCCAAGCGGGAGAGGGGGCCCAGATACGCAGTATTTT.

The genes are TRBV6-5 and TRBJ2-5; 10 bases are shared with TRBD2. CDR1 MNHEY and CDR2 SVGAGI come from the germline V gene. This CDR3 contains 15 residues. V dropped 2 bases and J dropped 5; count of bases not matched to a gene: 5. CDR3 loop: CASSYASGSEETQYF. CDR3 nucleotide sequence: TGTGCCAGCAGTTACGCTAGCGGGAGTGAGGAGACCCAGTACTTC.